The following is a TCR beta chain sequence with its context. Germline CDR1 is MNHEY and CDR2 is SVGEGT. Trimming took 4 bases from V and 3 from J, leaving 12 bases between them. The CDR3 is 14 residues long. In the authors' methods: The assay estimated nucleated cells by amplifying reference gene primers. Assay used: immunoSEQ multiplex PCR; TCRdb lists only in-frame clones, some missing. The V and J calls and the clone size are those of that table, but D and trimming were determined from the DNA. The data hold roughly 90,000 clones, with about 80% observed a single time. These data are taken from a study of blood T cell repertoires in COVID-19. Study background: Sites across the United States, Italy and Spain contributed samples from acute and convalescent COVID-19. T cells, B-cell-depleted T cells, or PBMCs provided the cDNA or gDNA that served as material.

The sequenced sample consisted of peripheral blood. The TCR sequence derives from a woman aged 70-85 years with acute or convalescent COVID-19. This chain joins TRBV6-2 or TRBV6-3 and TRBJ1-2; maybe TRBD1 (6 bases). CDR3 nucleotides: TGTGCCAGCAGTTCGGTAACAGGGTACTATGGCTACACCTTC. Translating it yields CASSSVTGYYGYTF.